The present entry profiles one T cell receptor (beta chain) with its context. Antigen: not known. This CDR3 is built from 13 residues. Germline lookup yields CDR1 DFQATT and CDR2 SNEGSKA (reference sequence). The data were obtained in a study of monozygotic twins with inflammatory bowel disease. Overall study findings and caveats: Reduced clonotype sharing with other individuals was observed in IBD patients relative to healthy twins, especially with disease activity. IBD-affected twins scored below their healthy co-twins in TCRbeta diversity (inverse Simpson). The authors found no support for a single strong IBD-associated signal or clonotype.

TCRdb reprocessed the 5' RACE reads and stores each CDR3 protein as one record, lacking DNA. This table holds 330,000 or so distinct CDR3 sequences. Every donor provided one blood sample measuring 2.5 to 3 ml. This clonotype was sampled from a human donor with ulcerative colitis or Crohn's disease, or a healthy co-twin of an affected twin (not recorded which). Sequencing input: blood. The genes are TRBV20-1 and TRBJ2-7; TCRdb calls TRBD1, which cannot be checked without DNA. The CDR3 loop is CSARVAGSYEQYF.